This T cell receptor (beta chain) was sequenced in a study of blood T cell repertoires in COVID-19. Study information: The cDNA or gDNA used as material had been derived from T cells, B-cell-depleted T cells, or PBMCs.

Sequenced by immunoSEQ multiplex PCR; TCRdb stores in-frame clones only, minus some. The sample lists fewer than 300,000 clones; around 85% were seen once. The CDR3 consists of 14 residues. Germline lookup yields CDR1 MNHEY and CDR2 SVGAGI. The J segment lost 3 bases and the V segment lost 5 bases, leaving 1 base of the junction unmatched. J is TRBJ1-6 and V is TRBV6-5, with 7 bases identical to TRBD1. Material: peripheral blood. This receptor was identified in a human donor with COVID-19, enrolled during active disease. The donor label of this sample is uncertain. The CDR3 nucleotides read TGTGCCAGCAGTAGGGACAGCTATAATTCACCCCTCCACTTT. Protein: CASSRDSYNSPLHF.